This T cell receptor beta chain derives from a study of Ad26.COV2.S vaccination and SARS-CoV-2 variants. The sample's treatment: some 20 received Ad26.COV2.S at low or high dose, single or two shots; 5 received placebo; per-sample allocation not given. Collection of samples fell on day 63 after the first vaccine or placebo injection. The table came from immunoSEQ multiplex PCR; TCRdb's copy has only in-frame clones and leaves some out. Here the sample spans about 440,000 clones, roughly 89% being singletons. The germline V gene has CDR1 SEHNR and CDR2 FQNEAQ (reference sequence). The CDR3 runs to 15 residues. V was cut by 0 bases and J by 4 bases, with 12 bases left in between.

This TCR was sampled from a person aged 18-60 years who received the Ad26.COV2.S COVID-19 vaccine or a placebo. This sample comprised peripheral blood, obtained in a trial of Ad26.COV2.S vaccine versus placebo. J is TRBJ1-1 and V is TRBV7-9, with D perhaps TRBD1 (6 bases). CDR3 amino acids: CASSLAQGRSTEAFF. The CDR3 DNA follows: TGTGCCAGCAGCTTAGCGCAGGGGAGAAGCACTGAAGCTTTCTTT.